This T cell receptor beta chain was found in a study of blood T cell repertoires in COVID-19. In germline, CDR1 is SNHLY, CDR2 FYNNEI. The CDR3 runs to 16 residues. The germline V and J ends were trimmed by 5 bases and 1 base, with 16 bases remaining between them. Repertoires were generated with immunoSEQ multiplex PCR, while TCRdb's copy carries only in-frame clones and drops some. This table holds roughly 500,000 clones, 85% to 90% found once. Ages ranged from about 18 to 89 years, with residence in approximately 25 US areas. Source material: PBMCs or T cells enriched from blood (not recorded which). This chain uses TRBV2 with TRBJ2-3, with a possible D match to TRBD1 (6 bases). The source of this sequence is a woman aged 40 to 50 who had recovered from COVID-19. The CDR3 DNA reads TGTGCCAGCAGTCTGCAGGGGCAGGGTGGCACAGATACGCAGTATTTT. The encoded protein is CASSLQGQGGTDTQYF.